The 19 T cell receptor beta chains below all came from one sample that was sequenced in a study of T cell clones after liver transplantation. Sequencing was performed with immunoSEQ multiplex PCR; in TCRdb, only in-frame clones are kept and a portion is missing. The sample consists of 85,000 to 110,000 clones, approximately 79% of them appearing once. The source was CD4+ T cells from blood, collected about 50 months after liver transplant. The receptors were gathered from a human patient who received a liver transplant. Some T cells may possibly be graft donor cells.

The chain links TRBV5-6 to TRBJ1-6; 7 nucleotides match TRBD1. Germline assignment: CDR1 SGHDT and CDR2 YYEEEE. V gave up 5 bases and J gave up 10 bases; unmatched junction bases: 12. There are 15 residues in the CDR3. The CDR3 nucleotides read TGTGCCAGCAGACCGACAGGGCGACAAGGCTCACCCCTCCACTTT. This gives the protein CASRPTGRQGSPLHF.

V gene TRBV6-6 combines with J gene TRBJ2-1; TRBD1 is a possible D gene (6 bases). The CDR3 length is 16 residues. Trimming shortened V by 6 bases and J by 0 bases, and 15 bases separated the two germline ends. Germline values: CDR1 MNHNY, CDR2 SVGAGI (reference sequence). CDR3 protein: CASRFDQGSSYNEQFF. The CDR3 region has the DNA TGTGCCAGCAGATTCGATCAGGGGAGCTCCTACAATGAGCAGTTCTTC.

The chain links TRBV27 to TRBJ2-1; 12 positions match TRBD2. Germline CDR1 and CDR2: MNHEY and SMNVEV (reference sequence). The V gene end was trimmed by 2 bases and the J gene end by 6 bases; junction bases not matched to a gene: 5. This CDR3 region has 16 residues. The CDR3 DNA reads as TGTGCCAGCAGTTTACTGCCTAGCGGGAGGGTCAATGAGCAGTTCTTC. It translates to CASSLLPSGRVNEQFF.

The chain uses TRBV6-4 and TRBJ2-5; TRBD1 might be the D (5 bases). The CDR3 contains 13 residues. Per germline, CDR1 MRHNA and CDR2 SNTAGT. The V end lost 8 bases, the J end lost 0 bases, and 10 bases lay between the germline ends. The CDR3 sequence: CASRTWYQETQYF. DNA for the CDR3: TGTGCCAGCCGGACATGGTACCAAGAGACCCAGTACTTC.

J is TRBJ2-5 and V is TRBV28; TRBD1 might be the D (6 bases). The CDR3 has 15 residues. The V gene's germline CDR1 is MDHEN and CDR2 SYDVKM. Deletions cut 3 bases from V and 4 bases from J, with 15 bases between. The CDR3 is CASSLLGARGETQYF. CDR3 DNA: TGTGCCAGCAGTTTGTTGGGGGCTAGAGGAGAGACCCAGTACTTC.

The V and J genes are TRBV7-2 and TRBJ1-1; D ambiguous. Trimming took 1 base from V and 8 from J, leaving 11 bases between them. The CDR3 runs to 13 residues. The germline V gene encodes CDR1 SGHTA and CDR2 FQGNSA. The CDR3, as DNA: TGTGCCAGCAGCTTAGATCTTGGTAGGGAAGCTTTCTTT. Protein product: CASSLDLGREAFF.

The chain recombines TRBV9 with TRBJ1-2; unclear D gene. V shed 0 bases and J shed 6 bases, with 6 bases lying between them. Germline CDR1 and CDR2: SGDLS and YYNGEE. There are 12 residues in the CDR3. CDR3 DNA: TGTGCCAGCAGCGTAGTTTGGGATGGCTACACCTTC. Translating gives CASSVVWDGYTF.

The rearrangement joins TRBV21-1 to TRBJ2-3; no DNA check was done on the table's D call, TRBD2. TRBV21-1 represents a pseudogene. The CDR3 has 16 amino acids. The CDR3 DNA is TGTGCCAGCAGCAAAGAGGCCTGGAGGGGCACAGATACGCAGTATTTT. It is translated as CASSKEAWRGTDTQYF.

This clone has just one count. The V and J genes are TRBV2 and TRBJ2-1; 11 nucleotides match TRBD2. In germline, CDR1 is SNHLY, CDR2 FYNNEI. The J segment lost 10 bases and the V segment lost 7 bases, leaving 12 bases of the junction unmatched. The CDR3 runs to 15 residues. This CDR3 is CASTVSLAGGGEQFF. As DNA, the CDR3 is TGTGCCAGCACAGTTAGCCTAGCGGGAGGTGGGGAGCAGTTCTTC. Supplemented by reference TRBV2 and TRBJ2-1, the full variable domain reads EPEVTQTPSHQVTQMGQEVILRCVPISNHLYFYWYRQILGQKVEFLVSFYNNEISEKSEIFDDQFSVERPDGSNFTLKIRSTKLEDSAMYFCASTVSLAGGGEQFFGPGTRLTVL.

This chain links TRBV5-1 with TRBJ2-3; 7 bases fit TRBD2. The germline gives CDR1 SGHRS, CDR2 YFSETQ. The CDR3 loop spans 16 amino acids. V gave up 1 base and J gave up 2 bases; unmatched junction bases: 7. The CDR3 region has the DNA TGCGCCAGCAGCTTGACGACCGCGGGAGCCACAGATACGCAGTATTTT. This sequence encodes CASSLTTAGATDTQYF.

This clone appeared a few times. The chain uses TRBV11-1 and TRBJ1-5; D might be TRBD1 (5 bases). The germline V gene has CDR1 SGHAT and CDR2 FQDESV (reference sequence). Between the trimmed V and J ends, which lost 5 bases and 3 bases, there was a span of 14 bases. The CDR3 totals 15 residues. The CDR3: CASSVGMGTNQPQHF. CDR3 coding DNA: TGTGCCAGCAGCGTCGGGATGGGGACCAATCAGCCCCAGCATTTT.

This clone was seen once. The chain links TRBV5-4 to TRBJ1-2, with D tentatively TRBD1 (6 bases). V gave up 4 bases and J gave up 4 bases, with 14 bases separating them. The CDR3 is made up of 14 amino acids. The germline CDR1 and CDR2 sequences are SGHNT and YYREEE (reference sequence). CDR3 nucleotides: TGTGCCAGCAGCCACCGGGACAACACCTATGGCTACACCTTC. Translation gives CASSHRDNTYGYTF.

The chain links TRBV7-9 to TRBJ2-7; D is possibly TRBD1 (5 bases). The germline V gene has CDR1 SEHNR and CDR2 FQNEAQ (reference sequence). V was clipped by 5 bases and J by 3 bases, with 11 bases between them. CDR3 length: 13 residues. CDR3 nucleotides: TGTGCCAGCAGCCCCACAGGAGTCTACGAGCAGTACTTC. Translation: CASSPTGVYEQYF.

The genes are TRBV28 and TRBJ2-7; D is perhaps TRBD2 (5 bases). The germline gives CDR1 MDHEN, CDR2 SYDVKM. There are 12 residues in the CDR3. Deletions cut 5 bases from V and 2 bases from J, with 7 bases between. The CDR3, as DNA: TGTGCCAGCAGTAAGAGGGCCTACGAGCAGTACTTC. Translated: CASSKRAYEQYF.

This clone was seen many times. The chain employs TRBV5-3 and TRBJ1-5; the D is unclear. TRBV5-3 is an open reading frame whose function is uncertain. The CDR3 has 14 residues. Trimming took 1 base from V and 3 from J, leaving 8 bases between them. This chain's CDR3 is CARSLQENNQPQHF. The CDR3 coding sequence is TGTGCCAGAAGCTTGCAGGAAAACAATCAGCCCCAGCATTTT.

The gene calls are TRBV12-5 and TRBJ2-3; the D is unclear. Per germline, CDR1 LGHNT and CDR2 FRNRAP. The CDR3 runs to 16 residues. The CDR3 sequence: CANLTKDGLHTDTQYF. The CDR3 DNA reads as TGTGCCAACTTGACAAAAGACGGCCTGCACACAGATACGCAGTATTTT.

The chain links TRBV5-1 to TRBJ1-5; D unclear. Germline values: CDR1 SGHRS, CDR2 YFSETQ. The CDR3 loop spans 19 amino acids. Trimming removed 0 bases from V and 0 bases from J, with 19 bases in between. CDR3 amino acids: CASSLDGLGDGNSNQPQHF. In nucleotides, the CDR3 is TGCGCCAGCAGCTTGGACGGCCTCGGGGATGGGAATAGCAATCAGCCCCAGCATTTT.

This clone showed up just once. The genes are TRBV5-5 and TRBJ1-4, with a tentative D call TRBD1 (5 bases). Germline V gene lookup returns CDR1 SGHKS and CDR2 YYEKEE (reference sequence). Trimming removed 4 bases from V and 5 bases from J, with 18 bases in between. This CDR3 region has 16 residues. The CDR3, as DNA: TGTGCCAGCAGCCCCGGCTGGGCGGGGCGGAATGAAAAACTGTTTTTT. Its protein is CASSPGWAGRNEKLFF.

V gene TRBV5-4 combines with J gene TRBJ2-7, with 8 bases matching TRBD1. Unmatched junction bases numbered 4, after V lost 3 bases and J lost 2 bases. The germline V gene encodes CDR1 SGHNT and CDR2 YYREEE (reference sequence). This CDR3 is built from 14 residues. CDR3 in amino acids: CASSWTGRAYEQYF. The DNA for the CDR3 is TGTGCCAGCAGCTGGACAGGGAGAGCCTACGAGCAGTACTTC.